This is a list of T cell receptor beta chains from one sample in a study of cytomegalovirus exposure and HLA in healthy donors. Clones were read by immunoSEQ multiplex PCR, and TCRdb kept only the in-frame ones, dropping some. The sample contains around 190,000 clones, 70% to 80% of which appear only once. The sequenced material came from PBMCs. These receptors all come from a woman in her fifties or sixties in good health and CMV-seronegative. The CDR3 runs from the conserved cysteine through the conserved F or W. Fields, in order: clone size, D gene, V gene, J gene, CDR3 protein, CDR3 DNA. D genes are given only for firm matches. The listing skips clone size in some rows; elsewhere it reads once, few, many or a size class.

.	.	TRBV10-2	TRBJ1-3	CASIQDSGNTIYF	TGCGCCAGCATCCAGGATTCTGGAAACACCATATATTTT
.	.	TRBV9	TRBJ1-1	CASSVGQTNTEAFF	TGTGCCAGCAGCGTAGGACAGACGAACACTGAAGCTTTCTTT
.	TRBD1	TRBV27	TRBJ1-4	CASSSTRGLNEKLFF	TGTGCCAGCAGTTCTACCAGGGGGCTTAATGAAAAACTGTTTTTT
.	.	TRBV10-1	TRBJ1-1	CASSDQGRSKGHTEAFF	TGCGCCAGCAGTGACCAGGGCCGAAGTAAGGGCCACACTGAAGCTTTCTTT
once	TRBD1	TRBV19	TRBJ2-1	CASSRDRGEYNEQFF	TGTGCCAGTAGTAGGGACAGGGGGGAATACAATGAGCAGTTCTTC
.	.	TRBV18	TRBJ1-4	CASTPGQLNEKLFF	TGTGCCAGCACCCCGGGACAACTTAATGAAAAACTGTTTTTT
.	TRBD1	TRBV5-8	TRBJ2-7	CASSTYRDRARYEQYF	TGTGCCAGCAGCACTTACCGGGACAGGGCCCGATACGAGCAGTACTTC
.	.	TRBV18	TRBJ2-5	CASSPSRETQYF	TGTGCCAGCTCACCAAGTCGGGAGACCCAGTACTTC
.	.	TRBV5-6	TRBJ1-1	CASGGRLNTEAFF	TGTGCCAGCGGTGGCCGATTGAACACTGAAGCTTTCTTT
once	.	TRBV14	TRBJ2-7	CASSHVTAHYEQYF	TGTGCCAGCAGCCACGTGACAGCGCACTACGAGCAGTACTTC
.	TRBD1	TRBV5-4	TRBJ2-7	CASSSRTGSYEQYF	TGTGCCAGCAGCTCCCGGACAGGGAGCTACGAGCAGTACTTC
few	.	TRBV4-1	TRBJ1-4	CASSQDRQPGWEKLFF	TGCGCCAGCAGCCAAGATCGACAGCCAGGGTGGGAAAAACTGTTTTTT
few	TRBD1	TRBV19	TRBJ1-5	CASSPADRGVQPQHF	TGTGCCAGTAGTCCCGCCGACAGGGGAGTCCAGCCCCAGCATTTT
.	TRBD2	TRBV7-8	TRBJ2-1	CASSSLAGGSYNEQFF	TGTGCCAGCAGTTCCTTAGCGGGAGGCTCCTACAATGAGCAGTTCTTC